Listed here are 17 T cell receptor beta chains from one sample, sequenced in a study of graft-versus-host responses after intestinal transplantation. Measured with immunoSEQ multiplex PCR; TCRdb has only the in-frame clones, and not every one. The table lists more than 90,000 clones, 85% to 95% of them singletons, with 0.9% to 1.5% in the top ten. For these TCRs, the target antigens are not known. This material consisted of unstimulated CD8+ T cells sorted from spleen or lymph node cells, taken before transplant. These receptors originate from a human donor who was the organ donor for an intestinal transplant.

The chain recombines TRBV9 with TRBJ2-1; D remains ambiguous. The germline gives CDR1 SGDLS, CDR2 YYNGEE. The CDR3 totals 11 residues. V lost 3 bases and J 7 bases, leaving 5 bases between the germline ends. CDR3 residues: CASSDSNEQFF. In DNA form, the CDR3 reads TGTGCCAGCAGCGACTCGAATGAGCAGTTCTTC.

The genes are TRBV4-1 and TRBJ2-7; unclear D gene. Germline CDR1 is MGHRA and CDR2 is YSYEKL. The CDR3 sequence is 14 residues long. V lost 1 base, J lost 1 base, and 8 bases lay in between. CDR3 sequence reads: CASSQVSLSYEQYF. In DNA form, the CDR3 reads TGCGCCAGCAGCCAAGTCTCCCTTTCCTACGAGCAGTACTTC.

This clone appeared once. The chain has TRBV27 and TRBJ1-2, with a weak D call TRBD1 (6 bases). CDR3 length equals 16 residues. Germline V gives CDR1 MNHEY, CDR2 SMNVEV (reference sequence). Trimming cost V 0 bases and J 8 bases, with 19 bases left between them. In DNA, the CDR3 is TGTGCCAGCAGTTTATCCTTAAACCCGAGGGGGTACGGCTACACCTTC. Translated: CASSLSLNPRGYGYTF.

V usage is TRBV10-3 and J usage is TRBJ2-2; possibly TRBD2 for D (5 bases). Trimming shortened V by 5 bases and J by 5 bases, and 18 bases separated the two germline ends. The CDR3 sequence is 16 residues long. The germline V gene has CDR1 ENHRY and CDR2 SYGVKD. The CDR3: CAISLSAVGRTGELFF. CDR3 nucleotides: TGTGCCATCAGTCTATCGGCTGTGGGGAGAACCGGGGAGCTGTTTTTT.

The CDR3 DNA reads TGTGCCACCAGCAGAGAAGGGGCCTGGGGGCCCCAGCATTTT. Amino acid sequence: CATSREGAWGPQHF. The genes are TRBV15 and TRBJ1-5; tentative D call: TRBD1 (5 bases). Looked up from germline, CDR1 is LNHNV and CDR2 is YYDKDF (reference sequence). Trimming pared 0 bases from V and 9 bases from J, leaving 12 bases between. CDR3 length equals 14 residues.

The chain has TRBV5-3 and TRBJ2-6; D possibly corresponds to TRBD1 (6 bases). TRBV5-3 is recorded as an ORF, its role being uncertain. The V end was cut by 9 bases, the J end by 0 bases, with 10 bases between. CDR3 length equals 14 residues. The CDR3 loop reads CAITGISGANVLTF. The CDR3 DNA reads TGTGCCATCACAGGGATCTCTGGGGCCAACGTCCTGACTTTC.

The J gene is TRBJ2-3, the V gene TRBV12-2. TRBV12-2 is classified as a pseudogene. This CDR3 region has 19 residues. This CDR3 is CASRLVRQSPFPSTDTQYF. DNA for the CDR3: TGTGCAAGTCGCTTAGTTAGGCAGTCGCCTTTTCCTAGCACAGATACGCAGTATTTT.

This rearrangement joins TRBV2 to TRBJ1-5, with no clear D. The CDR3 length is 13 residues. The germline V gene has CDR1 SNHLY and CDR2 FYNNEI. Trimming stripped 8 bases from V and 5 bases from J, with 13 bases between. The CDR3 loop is CASWSGSYQPQHF. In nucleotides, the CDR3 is TGTGCCAGCTGGTCGGGGAGCTATCAGCCCCAGCATTTT.

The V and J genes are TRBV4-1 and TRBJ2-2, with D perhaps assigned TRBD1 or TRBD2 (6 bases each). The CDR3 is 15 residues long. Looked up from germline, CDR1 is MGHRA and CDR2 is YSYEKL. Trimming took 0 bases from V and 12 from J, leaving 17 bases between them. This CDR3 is CASSQDLFWGAKLFF. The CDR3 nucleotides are TGCGCCAGCAGCCAAGATTTATTTTGGGGGGCCAAGCTGTTTTTT.

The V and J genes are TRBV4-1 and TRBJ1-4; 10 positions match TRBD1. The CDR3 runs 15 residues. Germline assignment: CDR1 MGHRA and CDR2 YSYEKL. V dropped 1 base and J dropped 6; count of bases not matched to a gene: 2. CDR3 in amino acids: CASSQGQGAHEKLFF. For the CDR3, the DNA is TGCGCCAGCAGCCAAGGACAGGGGGCGCATGAAAAACTGTTTTTT.

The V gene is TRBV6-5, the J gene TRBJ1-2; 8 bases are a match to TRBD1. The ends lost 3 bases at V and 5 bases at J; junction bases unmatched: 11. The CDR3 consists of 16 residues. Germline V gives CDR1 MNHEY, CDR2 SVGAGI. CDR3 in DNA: TGTGCCAGCAGTTATTCACCGGGACAGGATCTATATGGCTACACCTTC. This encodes CASSYSPGQDLYGYTF.

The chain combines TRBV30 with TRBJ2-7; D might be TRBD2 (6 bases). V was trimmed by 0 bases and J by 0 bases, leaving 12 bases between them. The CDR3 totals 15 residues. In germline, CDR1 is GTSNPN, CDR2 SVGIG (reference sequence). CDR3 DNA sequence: TGTGCCTGGAGTGTACTGGGAGGAATCTCCTACGAGCAGTACTTC. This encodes CAWSVLGGISYEQYF.

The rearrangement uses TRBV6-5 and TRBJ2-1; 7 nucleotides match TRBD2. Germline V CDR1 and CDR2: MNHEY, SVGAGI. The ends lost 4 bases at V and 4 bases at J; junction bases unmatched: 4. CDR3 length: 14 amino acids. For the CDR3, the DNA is TGTGCCAGCAGTTTTGAGGGAGGGTACAATGAGCAGTTCTTC. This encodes CASSFEGGYNEQFF.

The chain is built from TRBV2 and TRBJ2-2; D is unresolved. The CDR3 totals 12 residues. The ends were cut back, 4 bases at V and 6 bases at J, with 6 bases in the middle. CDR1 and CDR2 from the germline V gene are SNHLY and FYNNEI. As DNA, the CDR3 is TGTGCCAGCAGTGCTGGACCCGGGGAGCTGTTTTTT. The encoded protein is CASSAGPGELFF.

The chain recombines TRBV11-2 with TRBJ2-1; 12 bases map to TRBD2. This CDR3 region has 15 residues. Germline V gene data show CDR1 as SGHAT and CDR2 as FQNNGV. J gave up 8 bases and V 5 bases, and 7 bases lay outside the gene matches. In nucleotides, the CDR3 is TGTGCCAGCAGCCTGACTAGCGGGAGTCTTTATGAGCAGTTCTTC. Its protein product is CASSLTSGSLYEQFF.

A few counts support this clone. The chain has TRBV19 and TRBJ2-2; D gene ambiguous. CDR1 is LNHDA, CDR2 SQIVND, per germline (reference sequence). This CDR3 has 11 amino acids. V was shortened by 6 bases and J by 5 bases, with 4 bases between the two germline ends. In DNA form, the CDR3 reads TGTGCCAGTAGGGGGACCGGGGAGCTGTTTTTT. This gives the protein CASRGTGELFF.

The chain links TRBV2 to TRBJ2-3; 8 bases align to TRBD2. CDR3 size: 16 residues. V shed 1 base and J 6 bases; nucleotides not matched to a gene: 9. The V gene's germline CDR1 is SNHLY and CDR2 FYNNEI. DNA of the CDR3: TGTGCCAGCAGTGAAGAGCGGGAGATGACGCCGGATACGCAGTATTTT. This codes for CASSEEREMTPDTQYF.